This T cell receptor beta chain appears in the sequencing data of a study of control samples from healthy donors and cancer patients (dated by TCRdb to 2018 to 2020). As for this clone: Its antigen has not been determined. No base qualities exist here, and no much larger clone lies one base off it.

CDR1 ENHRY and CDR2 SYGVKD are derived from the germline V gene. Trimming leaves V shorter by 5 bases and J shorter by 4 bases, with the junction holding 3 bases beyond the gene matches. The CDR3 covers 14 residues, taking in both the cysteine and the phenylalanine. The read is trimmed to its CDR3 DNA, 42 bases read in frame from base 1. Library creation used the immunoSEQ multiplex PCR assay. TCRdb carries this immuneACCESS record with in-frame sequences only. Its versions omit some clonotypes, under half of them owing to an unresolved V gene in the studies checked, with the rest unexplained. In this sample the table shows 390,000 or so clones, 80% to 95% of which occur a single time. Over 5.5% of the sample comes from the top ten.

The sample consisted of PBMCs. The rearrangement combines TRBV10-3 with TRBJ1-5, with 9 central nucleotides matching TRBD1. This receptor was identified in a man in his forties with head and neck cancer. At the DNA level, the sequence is TGTGCCATCAGTCTGGGACAGGGTAATCAGCCCCAGCATTTT. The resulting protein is CAISLGQGNQPQHF.